Listed here are 25 T cell receptor beta chains from one sample, sequenced in a study of blood T cell repertoires in COVID-19. Method: immunoSEQ multiplex PCR; TCRdb's copy keeps in-frame clones and lacks some. The top ten clones hold around 3.4% of a sample with about 240,000 clones, 60% to 75% of them seen once. The sequenced sample consisted of peripheral blood. These receptors came from a woman older than 75 with acute or convalescent COVID-19.

With respect to this clone: Other DNA sequences within the sample encode an identical CDR3. The chain uses TRBV6-5 and TRBJ2-7; possible D gene TRBD1, 5 bases. V lost 2 bases and J 1 base, leaving 9 bases between the germline ends. There are 14 residues in the CDR3. Germline CDR1 and CDR2: MNHEY and SVGAGI. CDR3 DNA sequence: TGTGCCAGCAGTTACAGCCAGGGTTCCTACGAGCAGTACTTC. Protein product: CASSYSQGSYEQYF.

This chain joins TRBV5-1 and TRBJ2-7, with 7 bases matching TRBD2. The CDR3 runs to 15 residues. The germline V gene has CDR1 SGHRS and CDR2 YFSETQ. The V and J ends lost 2 bases and 0 bases, in that order; junction bases with no gene match: 5. The CDR3 DNA sequence: TGCGCCAGCAGCTTTAGCGGGCCCCCCTCCTACGAGCAGTACTTC. Translation gives CASSFSGPPSYEQYF.

The rearrangement joins TRBV2 to TRBJ2-5, with D maybe TRBD2 (6 bases). V was cut by 6 bases and J by 5 bases, with 19 bases left in between. This CDR3 comprises 15 residues. Looked up from germline, CDR1 is SNHLY and CDR2 is FYNNEI. As DNA, the CDR3 is TGTGCCAGCAGCGAGGGGCCCCTTGGGAGGGAGACCCAGTACTTC. The encoded protein is CASSEGPLGRETQYF.

This clone was detected only a few times. This chain joins TRBV12-5 and TRBJ2-5; D possibly corresponds to TRBD1 (7 bases). This CDR3 is built from 16 residues. V was trimmed by 0 bases and J by 5 bases, leaving 16 bases between them. Germline V gene sequence: CDR1 LGHNT, CDR2 FRNRAP. In nucleotides, the CDR3 is TGTGCTAGTGGTTTGGTACAAGCAGGGGGAGGTGAGACCCAGTACTTC. It specifies CASGLVQAGGGETQYF.

This chain uses TRBV27 with TRBJ1-6; TRBD1 might be the D (6 bases). This CDR3 has 15 residues. Trimming removed 3 bases from V and 15 bases from J, with 21 bases in between. Germline V gene data show CDR1 as MNHEY and CDR2 as SMNVEV (reference sequence). The CDR3 sequence: CASSFLFRDIVYLHF. CDR3 bases: TGTGCCAGCAGTTTTCTTTTCAGGGACATAGTCTACCTCCACTTT.

Here the CDR3 DNA reads TGTGCCAGTAGTATTTTCTCAACGGGAGGCCCGGCCCAAGAGACCCAGTACTTC. Translated, it gives CASSIFSTGGPAQETQYF. The chain has TRBV19 and TRBJ2-5; 7 positions agree with TRBD2. This CDR3 region has 18 residues. The trim removed 3 bases at V and 1 base at J, leaving 14 bases unmatched. Germline V CDR1 and CDR2: LNHDA, SQIVND (reference sequence).

This clone appeared a single time. CDR3 in DNA: TGTGCCAGCAGCCTACTAGCGGGAGGGGAGCAGTACTTC. Translated: CASSLLAGGEQYF. V and J are TRBV3-1 (or the pseudogene TRBV3-2) and TRBJ2-7; 13 bases map to TRBD2. CDR3 size: 13 residues. CDR1 is LGHDT and CDR2 is YNNKEL in the germline V gene (reference sequence). V was clipped by 4 bases and J by 7 bases; unmatched bases: 1.

This clone came up once. DNA of the CDR3: TGTGCTAGTACGACAGGGCATCAGCCCCAGCATTTT. Encoded protein: CASTTGHQPQHF. The chain employs TRBV12-5 and TRBJ1-5; 7 bases fit TRBD1. Germline V CDR1 and CDR2: LGHNT, FRNRAP. Germline trimming cut 8 bases from V and 5 bases from J; bases unmatched to any gene: 3. The CDR3 has 12 residues.

Ten or more counts support this clone. V and J are TRBV14 and TRBJ1-2; 8 bases match TRBD1. Germline CDR1 is SGHDN and CDR2 is FVKESK. CDR3 size: 15 residues. The J segment lost 7 bases and the V segment lost 4 bases, leaving 11 bases of the junction unmatched. CDR3: CASSPQGAALGGYTF. The CDR3 region has the DNA TGTGCCAGCAGCCCTCAGGGGGCTGCCCTCGGTGGCTACACCTTC.

This clone was detected only once. The chain employs TRBV11-2 and TRBJ2-5; 7 bases line up with TRBD1. Germline CDR1 reads SGHAT; CDR2 reads FQNNGV. The CDR3 is 18 amino acids. V lost 4 bases to trimming and J lost 4 bases; unmatched junction nucleotides: 18. DNA for the CDR3: TGTGCCAGCAGCTCCCTGGGAACCGGGACAGCCCCCCGAGAGACCCAGTACTTC. This encodes CASSSLGTGTAPRETQYF.

The chain carries TRBV5-4 and TRBJ2-5, with TRBD1 as a possible D gene (6 bases). V dropped 4 bases and J dropped 4 bases, with 14 bases sitting between them. The CDR3 has 14 residues. The germline gives CDR1 SGHNT, CDR2 YYREEE (reference sequence). The CDR3: CASSHREGGETQYF. DNA for the CDR3: TGTGCCAGCAGCCACAGGGAAGGGGGAGAGACCCAGTACTTC.

This chain joins TRBV20-1 and TRBJ1-2, with D unclear. The CDR3 totals 10 residues. Germline V gene data show CDR1 as DFQATT and CDR2 as SNEGSKA (reference sequence). V was clipped by 6 bases and J by 4 bases, with 6 bases between them. The DNA of the CDR3 is TGCAGTGCGAATAGCTATGGCTACACCTTC. It encodes CSANSYGYTF.

This chain connects TRBV9 to TRBJ2-2; tentative D call: TRBD2 (5 bases). From germline, CDR1 is SGDLS and CDR2 YYNGEE. The V and J ends lost 4 bases and 5 bases respectively, with 24 bases between them. This CDR3 comprises 18 residues. CDR3 sequence (DNA): TGTGCCAGCAGCTCTTGGACTGTTAACCCCTCGGAAACCGGGGAGCTGTTTTTT. Encoded protein: CASSSWTVNPSETGELFF.

The CDR3: CASSVEGLYGYTF. The CDR3 DNA reads as TGTGCCAGCAGCGTAGAGGGGCTTTATGGCTACACCTTC. The chain is built from TRBV9 and TRBJ1-2; TRBD1 is a possible D gene (5 bases). Germline-derived CDR1 and CDR2 are SGDLS and YYNGEE. The CDR3 covers 13 residues. Trimming stripped 0 bases from V and 5 bases from J, with 8 bases between. The entire variable domain, with the rest obtained from reference TRBV9 and TRBJ1-2, is as follows: DSGVTQTPKHLITATGQRVTLRCSPRSGDLSVYWYQQSLDQGLQFLIQYYNGEERAKGNILERFSAQQFPDLHSELNLSSLELGDSALYFCASSVEGLYGYTFGSGTRLTVV.

This chain joins TRBV6-2 or TRBV6-3 and TRBJ2-2, with TRBD1 matching 7 bases. Germline values: CDR1 MNHEY, CDR2 SVGEGT. The CDR3 contains 14 residues. Trimming removed 4 bases from V and 6 bases from J; junction bases left unmatched: 5. The CDR3 region is CASSWIQGSGELFF. CDR3 DNA sequence: TGTGCCAGCAGTTGGATACAGGGGTCCGGGGAGCTGTTTTTT.

The rearrangement links TRBV2 to TRBJ1-4; a possible D gene is TRBD1 (5 bases). Trimming removed 2 bases from V and 1 base from J, with 5 bases in between. The CDR3 extends over 14 amino acids. Germline CDR1 reads SNHLY; CDR2 reads FYNNEI. CDR3 in amino acids: CASSETGTNEKLFF. In nucleotides, the CDR3 is TGTGCCAGCAGTGAAACAGGAACTAATGAAAAACTGTTTTTT. The whole variable domain, filled in from reference TRBV2 and TRBJ1-4, reads EPEVTQTPSHQVTQMGQEVILRCVPISNHLYFYWYRQILGQKVEFLVSFYNNEISEKSEIFDDQFSVERPDGSNFTLKIRSTKLEDSAMYFCASSETGTNEKLFFGSGTQLSVL.

This clone was observed a few times. This CDR3 is also generated by other DNA sequences in the sample. DNA of the CDR3: TGCGCCAGCAGCAGGGGCTCCTACAATGAGCAGTTCTTC. Translating it yields CASSRGSYNEQFF. The rearrangement links TRBV5-1 to TRBJ2-1; possible D gene TRBD1, 5 bases. V dropped 4 bases and J dropped 0 bases, with 5 bases sitting between them. This CDR3 is 13 amino acids long. The germline gives CDR1 SGHRS, CDR2 YFSETQ.

The CDR3 DNA is TGTGCCAGCAGTTTATACGGGGGGCTTAGAGGTGAGCAGTACTTC. This encodes CASSLYGGLRGEQYF. This chain uses TRBV28 with TRBJ2-7; possible D gene TRBD2, 7 bases. Germline CDR1 reads MDHEN; CDR2 reads SYDVKM. V lost 1 base, J lost 7 bases, and 17 bases lay in between. The CDR3 runs 15 residues. The full variable domain, in which reference TRBV28 and TRBJ2-7 provide the parts outside the CDR3, is DVKVTQSSRYLVKRTGEKVFLECVQDMDHENMFWYRQDPGLGLRLIYFSYDVKMKEKGDIPEGYSVSREKKERFSLILESASTNQTSMYLCASSLYGGLRGEQYFGPGTRLTVT.

The CDR3 nucleotides are TGTGCCAGCAATCCTCAGCGGGCCTCCTACAATGAGCAGTTCTTC. Protein product: CASNPQRASYNEQFF. The genes are TRBV6-5 and TRBJ2-1; TRBD2 is a possible D gene (6 bases). V lost 7 bases and J lost 0, with 13 bases in between. The CDR3 contains 15 residues. Germline V CDR1 and CDR2: MNHEY, SVGAGI.

The count of this clone is one. The chain employs TRBV5-5 and TRBJ2-3, with D hard to call. Germline lookup yields CDR1 SGHKS and CDR2 YYEKEE (reference sequence). CDR3 size: 15 residues. The germline V and J ends were trimmed by 0 bases and 2 bases, with 10 bases remaining between them. CDR3 region: CASSLDGYPTDTQYF. The CDR3 nucleotides are TGTGCCAGCAGCTTGGACGGGTACCCCACAGATACGCAGTATTTT.

J is TRBJ1-5 and V is TRBV28; the D gene is possibly TRBD1 (5 bases). V lost 5 bases to trimming and J lost 4 bases, with 18 bases between them. This CDR3 has 16 amino acids. Germline V gives CDR1 MDHEN, CDR2 SYDVKM. In DNA, the CDR3 is TGTGCCAGCAGTCCCTTAATGGGGACTCTTAATCAGCCCCAGCATTTT. It yields the protein CASSPLMGTLNQPQHF.

The chain uses TRBV6-5 and TRBJ1-1; TRBD1 matches 8 bases. From germline, CDR1 is MNHEY and CDR2 SVGAGI. V trimming: 6 bases; J trimming: 6 bases; junction bases outside the gene matches: 3. The CDR3 has 12 amino acids. CDR3 protein: CASRTTGAEAFF. The CDR3 bases are TGTGCCAGCAGGACGACAGGGGCTGAAGCTTTCTTT.

This chain connects TRBV6-5 to TRBJ2-7; D is perhaps TRBD2 (5 bases). CDR1 is MNHEY and CDR2 is SVGAGI in the germline V gene. This CDR3 has 11 amino acids. V lost 7 bases to trimming and J lost 4 bases, with 8 bases between them. The CDR3 nucleotides are TGTGCCAGCAATGGAGGATACGAGCAGTACTTC. This codes for CASNGGYEQYF.

The CDR3 DNA reads as TGTGCCAGCAGTTACTCGAAGGGGGGGGCGAGGAGTACTGAAGCTTTCTTT. This translates into CASSYSKGGARSTEAFF. The genes are TRBV6-2 or TRBV6-3 and TRBJ1-1, with TRBD1 as a possible D gene (6 bases). V dropped 0 bases and J dropped 5 bases, with 19 bases sitting between them. Germline V lookup: CDR1 MNHEY, CDR2 SVGEGT. The CDR3 sequence is 17 residues long.

V usage is TRBV15 and J usage is TRBJ2-5; maybe TRBD1 (5 bases). Deletions cut 0 bases from V and 5 bases from J, with 13 bases between. This CDR3 spans 15 amino acids. Germline CDR1 is LNHNV and CDR2 is YYDKDF (reference sequence). CDR3 bases: TGTGCCACCAGCAGAGATCAGGGCTATACGGAGACCCAGTACTTC. Translation: CATSRDQGYTETQYF.